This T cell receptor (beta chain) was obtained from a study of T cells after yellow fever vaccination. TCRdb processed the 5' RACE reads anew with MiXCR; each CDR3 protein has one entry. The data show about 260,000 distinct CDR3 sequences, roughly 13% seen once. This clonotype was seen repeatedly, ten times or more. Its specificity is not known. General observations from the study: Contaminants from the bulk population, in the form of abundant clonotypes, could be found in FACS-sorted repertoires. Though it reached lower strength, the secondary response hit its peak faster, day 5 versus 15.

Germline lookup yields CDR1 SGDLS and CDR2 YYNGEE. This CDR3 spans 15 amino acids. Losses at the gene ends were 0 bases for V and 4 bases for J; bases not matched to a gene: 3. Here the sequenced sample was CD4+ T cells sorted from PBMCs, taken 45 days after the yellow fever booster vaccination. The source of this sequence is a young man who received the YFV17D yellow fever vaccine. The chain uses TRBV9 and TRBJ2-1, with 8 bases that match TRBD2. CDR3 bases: TGTGCCAGCAGCGTAGCGGGAGGGTCTTACAATGAGCAGTTCTTC. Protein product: CASSVAGGSYNEQFF.